This T cell receptor beta chain derives from a study of T cells in Graves' hyperthyroidism and ophthalmopathy. Findings of the study overall: The model foresaw ophthalmopathy a median approximately 6.1 months prior to onset.

This clonotype was found many times. What it binds is unknown. Per the germline V gene, CDR1 is LNHDA and CDR2 is SQIVND (reference sequence). V dropped 7 bases and J dropped 3 bases, with 10 bases sitting between them. CDR3 size: 14 residues. Researchers took RNA transcripts and amplified the TCR beta CDR3 regions from them. A first-round RT-PCR of the TCR CDR3 used the HTBI primer set. MiXCR, applied by TCRdb to the multiplex PCR reads, yields one record per CDR3 protein. Seen here are a few hundred thousand distinct CDR3 sequences, more than 45% observed once, and the top ten hold around 8%. With a duration under 2 months, the hyperthyroidism was newly diagnosed in patients aged 18 to 65. A patient was excluded if there was uncontrolled infection, other autoimmune disease, pregnancy or lactation. On the basis of clinical symptoms, serum thyroxine and TRAb, thyroid ultrasound and orbital computed tomography, diagnoses were made.

This rearrangement joins TRBV19 to TRBJ2-6, with D possibly TRBD1 on 5 matching bases. Sequencing was performed on peripheral blood or thyroid tissue (not recorded which). This clonotype originated in a woman in her late teens or twenties with Graves' hyperthyroidism. As DNA, the CDR3 is TGTGCCAGTACTAGGGGTATTGGGGCCAACGTCCTGACTTTC. It is translated as CASTRGIGANVLTF.